The 5 T cell receptor beta chains presented below share a single source sample, sequenced in a study of T cell clonality in common variable immunodeficiency. TCRdb keeps only in-frame clones here, not all; method: immunoSEQ multiplex PCR. Singletons are absent from the sample, which has 40,000 to 60,000 clones. The specimen sequenced was peripheral blood mononuclear cells. The receptors stem from a person between 18 and 75 years old in good health.

This clone was seen at least ten times. CDR3 bases read: TGCAGTGCGGAGGGGGCGAGCTCTGGGGCCAACGTC. It yields the protein CSAEGASSGANV. The full CDR3 is CSAEGASSGANVLTF. The chain recombines TRBV20-1 with TRBJ2-6, with a weak D call TRBD1 (7 bases). The read ends 3 residues before the CDR3 terminus; that terminus is restored from the germline J gene. From germline, CDR1 is DFQATT and CDR2 SNEGSKA (reference sequence). V was pared by 6 bases and J by 0 bases, with 12 bases between. This CDR3 is built from 15 residues.

This clone was seen only a few times. Partial CDR3 DNA: TGTGCCAGTACCGACCTCAGGGACTCTGGAAACACC. Its translation is CASTDLRDSGNT. The CDR3 in full is CASTDLRDSGNTIYF. V and J are TRBV2 and TRBJ1-3, with TRBD1 as a possible D gene (5 bases). The read halts 3 residues ahead of the CDR3 end, with the missing end drawn from the germline J gene. The germline V gene encodes CDR1 SNHLY and CDR2 FYNNEI. This CDR3 is built from 15 residues. Trimming removed 9 bases from V and 0 bases from J, with 15 bases in between.

This clone was detected only a few times. The read stops 3 residues short of the end of the CDR3; the missing end is completed from the germline J gene. The chain has TRBV19 and TRBJ1-5; 9 bases are a match to TRBD1. V shed 4 bases, J shed 3 bases, and the junction held 7 bases outside the gene matches. From germline, CDR1 is LNHDA and CDR2 SQIVND (reference sequence). The CDR3 contains 16 residues. CDR3: CASSNLGQGINQPQHF. The sequenced CDR3 bases are TGTGCCAGTAGTAACCTGGGACAGGGAATCAATCAGCCC. Full variable domain (missing parts from reference TRBV19 and TRBJ1-5): DGGITQSPKYLFRKEGQNVTLSCEQNLNHDAMYWYRQDPGQGLRLIYYSQIVNDFQKGDIAEGYSVSREKKESFPLTVTSAQKNPTAFYLCASSNLGQGINQPQHFGDGTRLSIL.

As for this clone: The CDR3 goes on 3 residues after the read ends, and that part is filled in from the germline J gene. The gene calls are TRBV5-1 and TRBJ2-5; tentative D call: TRBD1 (5 bases). The CDR3 covers 13 residues. The germline V gene encodes CDR1 SGHRS and CDR2 YFSETQ. V was clipped by 5 bases and J by 5 bases, with 13 bases between them. CDR3 DNA, as far as it was read: TGCGCCAGCAGTGCAGGGAATGGGGAGACC. Its protein product is CASSAGNGET. The full CDR3 sequence reads CASSAGNGETQYF. Using reference TRBV5-1 and TRBJ2-5 for the parts outside the CDR3, the full variable domain is KAGVTQTPRYLIKTRGQQVTLSCSPISGHRSVSWYQQTPGQGLQFLFEYFSETQRNKGNFPGRFSGRQFSNSRSEMNVSTLELGDSALYLCASSAGNGETQYFGPGTRLLVL.

This clone was found a few times. Incomplete CDR3 DNA: TGTGCCAGCTCACCTCTTTGGGGGGCAGATACG. Amino acid sequence: CASSPLWGADT. The whole CDR3 region reads CASSPLWGADTQYF. The J gene is TRBJ2-3, the V gene TRBV18, with D possibly being TRBD2 (6 bases). The read ends 3 residues shy of where the CDR3 ends; the end is completed using the germline J gene. This CDR3 is built from 14 residues. Germline CDR1 KGHSH, CDR2 LQKENI. V gave up 3 bases and J gave up 4 bases, with 11 bases separating them.